Listed here are 11 T cell receptor beta chains from one sample, sequenced in a study of PD-1 blockade in mismatch repair-deficient tumors. Method: immunoSEQ multiplex PCR; TCRdb's copy keeps in-frame clones and lacks some. Of about 15,000 clones listed, about four fifths are singletons. Specimen: PBMCs, collected before pembrolizumab treatment. These receptors all stem from an adult with mismatch repair-deficient cancer.

The J gene is TRBJ2-1, the V gene TRBV5-8, with 7 nucleotides matching TRBD1. This CDR3 region has 15 residues. Germline V gene data show CDR1 as SGHTS and CDR2 as YDEGEE. The V gene end was trimmed by 5 bases and the J gene end by 2 bases; junction bases not matched to a gene: 7. The DNA for the CDR3 is TGTGCCAGCAGGAACAGGGGTTTGCCCTACAATGAGCAGTTCTTC. This gives the protein CASRNRGLPYNEQFF.

The V and J genes are TRBV6-5 and TRBJ2-7, with no clear D. V lost 6 bases, J lost 4 bases, and 7 bases lay in between. Germline V gene sequence: CDR1 MNHEY, CDR2 SVGAGI. The CDR3 is 11 amino acids. The CDR3 DNA reads TGTGCCAGCAGCCACCTTTACGAGCAGTACTTC. Protein product: CASSHLYEQYF.

The J gene is TRBJ2-3, the V gene TRBV19; D perhaps matches TRBD1 (5 bases). CDR3 length: 18 amino acids. In germline, CDR1 is LNHDA, CDR2 SQIVND (reference sequence). Trimming took off 0 bases at V and 0 bases at J, with 16 bases between the two ends. The CDR3 loop is CASSIDPYRPGSTDTQYF. The DNA for the CDR3 is TGTGCCAGTAGTATAGATCCCTACAGGCCAGGGAGCACAGATACGCAGTATTTT.

The V and J genes are TRBV7-2 and TRBJ2-3; D unresolved. This CDR3 is 13 amino acids long. Deletions cut 5 bases from V and 2 bases from J, with 8 bases between. Germline loops: CDR1 SGHTA, CDR2 FQGNSA. The CDR3 DNA is TGTGCCAGCAGCCCCTCTCCCACAGATACGCAGTATTTT. This encodes CASSPSPTDTQYF.

This chain joins TRBV7-2 and TRBJ1-1, with 8 positions matching TRBD1. Germline lookup yields CDR1 SGHTA and CDR2 FQGNSA. Unmatched junction bases numbered 1, after V lost 3 bases and J lost 4 bases. This CDR3 contains 13 residues. In DNA form, the CDR3 reads TGTGCCAGCAGCTTCCAGGGGGCCACTGAAGCTTTCTTT. Its translation: CASSFQGATEAFF.

Concerning this clone: At one end, the junction sequence differs from germline, possibly due to a read error. The chain employs TRBV2 and TRBJ2-7, with no clear D. The CDR3 has 11 residues. Germline assignment: CDR1 SNHLY and CDR2 FYNNEI. CDR3 sequence reads: CATSEGHEQYF. The CDR3 DNA reads TGTGCCACCAGTGAAGGCCACGAGCAGTACTTC.

The chain couples TRBV4-2 to TRBJ1-2; the match to TRBD1 covers 9 bases. Looked up from germline, CDR1 is LGHNA and CDR2 is YNFKEQ. V was pared by 1 base and J by 8 bases, with 11 bases of the junction left unmatched. CDR3 length: 16 amino acids. CDR3 DNA sequence: TGTGCCAGCAGCCAAGTTTGGACAGGGGCTTCGAAAGGCTACACCTTC. This gives the protein CASSQVWTGASKGYTF.

V gene TRBV18 combines with J gene TRBJ2-1, with 11 bases aligning to TRBD2. Germline V CDR1 and CDR2: KGHSH, LQKENI. J gave up 9 bases and V 3 bases, and 13 bases lay outside the gene matches. The CDR3 runs to 17 residues. CDR3 bases: TGTGCCAGCTCACCGTTGACTAGCGGGGCCCCGGATACTGAGCAGTTCTTC. It specifies CASSPLTSGAPDTEQFF.

This sequence joins TRBV6-1 and TRBJ1-2; D possibly corresponds to TRBD1 (5 bases). This CDR3 contains 16 residues. CDR1 is MNHNS and CDR2 is SASEGT in the germline V gene. V dropped 1 base and J dropped 4 bases, with 16 bases sitting between them. The CDR3 bases are TGTGCCAGCAGTGAAGTGGGACGGGGTACTGGCTATGGCTACACCTTC. As protein: CASSEVGRGTGYGYTF.

The CDR3 bases are TGTGCCTGGGGTGCTGGGACAGGGACGTACGAGCAGTACTTC. Translating gives CAWGAGTGTYEQYF. V is TRBV30 and J is TRBJ2-7, with 9 bases fitting TRBD1. The CDR3 contains 14 residues. Germline V CDR1 and CDR2: GTSNPN, SVGIG (reference sequence). V shed 5 bases and J 4 bases; nucleotides not matched to a gene: 9.

The chain recombines TRBV6-5 with TRBJ2-7; 8 nucleotides align to TRBD2. This CDR3 spans 15 amino acids. V trimming: 0 bases; J trimming: 3 bases; junction bases outside the gene matches: 4. Germline V gene data show CDR1 as MNHEY and CDR2 as SVGAGI. In DNA, the CDR3 is TGTGCCAGCAGTTACTCGGTCGGGGGGGACTACGAGCAGTACTTC. Protein product: CASSYSVGGDYEQYF.